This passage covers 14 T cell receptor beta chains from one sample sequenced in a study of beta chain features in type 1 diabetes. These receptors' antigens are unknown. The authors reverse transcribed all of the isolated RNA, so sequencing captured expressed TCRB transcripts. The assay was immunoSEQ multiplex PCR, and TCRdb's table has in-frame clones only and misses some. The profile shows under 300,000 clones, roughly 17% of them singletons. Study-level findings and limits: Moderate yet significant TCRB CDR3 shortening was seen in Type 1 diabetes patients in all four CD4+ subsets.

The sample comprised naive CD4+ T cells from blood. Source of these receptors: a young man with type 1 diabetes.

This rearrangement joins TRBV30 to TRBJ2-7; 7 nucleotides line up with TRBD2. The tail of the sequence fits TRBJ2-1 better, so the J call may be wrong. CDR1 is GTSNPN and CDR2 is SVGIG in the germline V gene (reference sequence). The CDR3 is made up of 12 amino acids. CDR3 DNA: TGTGCCTGGAGCACTAGCGCCGATGAGCAGTTCTTC. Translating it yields CAWSTSADEQFF.

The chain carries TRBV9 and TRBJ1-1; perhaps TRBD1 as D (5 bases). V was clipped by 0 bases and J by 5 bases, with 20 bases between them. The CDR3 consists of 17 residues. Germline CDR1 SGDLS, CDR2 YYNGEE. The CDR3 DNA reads TGTGCCAGCAGCGTAGCTACTTTAGGCGGGGGAGGAACTGAAGCTTTCTTT. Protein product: CASSVATLGGGGTEAFF.

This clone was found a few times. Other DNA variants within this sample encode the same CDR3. In DNA, the CDR3 is TGCGCCAGCAGCTTGGAGAGCTCTGGGGCCAACGTCCTGACTTTC. Its protein is CASSLESSGANVLTF. This chain joins TRBV5-1 and TRBJ2-6; no clear D gene. The germline V and J ends were trimmed by 0 bases and 0 bases, with 4 bases remaining between them. The V gene's germline CDR1 is SGHRS and CDR2 YFSETQ. The CDR3 consists of 15 residues.

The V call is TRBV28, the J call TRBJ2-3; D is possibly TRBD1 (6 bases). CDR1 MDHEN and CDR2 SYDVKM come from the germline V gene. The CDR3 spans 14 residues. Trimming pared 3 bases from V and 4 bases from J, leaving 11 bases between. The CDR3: CASSLGQGPDTQYF. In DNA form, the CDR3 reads TGTGCCAGCAGTTTGGGGCAGGGGCCAGATACGCAGTATTTT.

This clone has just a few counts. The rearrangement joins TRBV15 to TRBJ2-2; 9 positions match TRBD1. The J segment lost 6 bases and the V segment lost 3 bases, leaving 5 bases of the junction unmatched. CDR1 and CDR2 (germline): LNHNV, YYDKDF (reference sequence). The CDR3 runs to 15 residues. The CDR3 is CATSRKGQGPGELFF. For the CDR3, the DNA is TGTGCCACCAGCAGGAAGGGACAGGGCCCCGGGGAGCTGTTTTTT.

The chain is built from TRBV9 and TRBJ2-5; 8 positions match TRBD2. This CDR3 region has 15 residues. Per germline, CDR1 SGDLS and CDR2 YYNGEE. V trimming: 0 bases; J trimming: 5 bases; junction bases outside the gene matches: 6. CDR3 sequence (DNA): TGTGCCAGCAGCGTAGCGGGACTAGTCAGGGAGACCCAGTACTTC. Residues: CASSVAGLVRETQYF.

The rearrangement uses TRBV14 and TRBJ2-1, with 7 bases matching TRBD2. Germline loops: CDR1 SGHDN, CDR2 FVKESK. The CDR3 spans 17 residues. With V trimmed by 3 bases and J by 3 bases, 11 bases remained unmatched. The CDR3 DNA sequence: TGTGCCAGCAGCCACCCTCGCCCGACTAGCTACTACAATGAGCAGTTCTTC. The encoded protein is CASSHPRPTSYYNEQFF.

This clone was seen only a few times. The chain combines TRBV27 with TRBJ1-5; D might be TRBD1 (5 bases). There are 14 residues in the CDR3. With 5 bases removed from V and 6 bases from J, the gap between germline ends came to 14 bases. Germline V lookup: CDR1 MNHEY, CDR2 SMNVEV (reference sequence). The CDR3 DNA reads TGTGCCAGCAGTACCCTGGGGCGGGCTCAGCCCCAGCATTTT. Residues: CASSTLGRAQPQHF.

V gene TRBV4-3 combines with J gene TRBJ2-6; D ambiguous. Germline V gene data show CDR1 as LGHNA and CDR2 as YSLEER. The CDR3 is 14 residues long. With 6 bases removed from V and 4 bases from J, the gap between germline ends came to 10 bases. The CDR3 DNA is TGCGCCAGCAGACTTGTATCCGGGGCCAACGTCCTGACTTTC. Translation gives CASRLVSGANVLTF.

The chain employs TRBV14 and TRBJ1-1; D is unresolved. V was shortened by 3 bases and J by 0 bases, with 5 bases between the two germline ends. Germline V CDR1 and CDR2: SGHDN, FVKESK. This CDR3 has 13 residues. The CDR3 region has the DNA TGTGCCAGCAGCCACCAGATGAACACTGAAGCTTTCTTT. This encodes CASSHQMNTEAFF.

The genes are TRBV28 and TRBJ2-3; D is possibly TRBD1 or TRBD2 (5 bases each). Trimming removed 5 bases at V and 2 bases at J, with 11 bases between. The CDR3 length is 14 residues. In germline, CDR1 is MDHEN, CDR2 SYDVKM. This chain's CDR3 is CASSRDGFTDTQYF. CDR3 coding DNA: TGTGCCAGCAGTCGGGACGGTTTCACAGATACGCAGTATTTT.

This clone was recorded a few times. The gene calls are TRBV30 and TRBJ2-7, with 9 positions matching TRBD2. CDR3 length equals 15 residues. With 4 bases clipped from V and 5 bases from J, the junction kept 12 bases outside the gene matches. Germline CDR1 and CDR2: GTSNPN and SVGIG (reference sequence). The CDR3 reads CAWMPALAGKDEQYF. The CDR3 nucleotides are TGTGCCTGGATGCCCGCACTAGCGGGTAAGGACGAGCAGTACTTC.

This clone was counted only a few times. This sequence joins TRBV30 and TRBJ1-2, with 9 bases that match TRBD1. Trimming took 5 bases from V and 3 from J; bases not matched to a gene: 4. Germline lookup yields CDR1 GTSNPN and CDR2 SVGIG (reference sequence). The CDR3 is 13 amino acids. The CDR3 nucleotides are TGTGCCTGGGGGACAGGGACGGACTATGGCTACACCTTC. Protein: CAWGTGTDYGYTF.

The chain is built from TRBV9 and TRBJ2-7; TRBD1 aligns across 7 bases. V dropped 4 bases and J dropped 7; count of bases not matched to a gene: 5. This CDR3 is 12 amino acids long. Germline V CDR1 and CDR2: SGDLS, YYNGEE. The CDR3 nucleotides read TGTGCCAGCAGCCCGACAGGGATAGAGCAGTACTTC. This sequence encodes CASSPTGIEQYF.